The rows below give T cell receptor beta chains drawn from one sample of a study of cytomegalovirus exposure and HLA in healthy donors. Data came from immunoSEQ multiplex PCR; TCRdb stores just in-frame clones and leaves some out. The table has 100,000 to 150,000 clones, approximately 75% seen once. The sample consisted of PBMCs. The receptor set was obtained from a woman aged 45-60 years in good health and CMV-seronegative. Both conserved end residues are part of each CDR3. The order of the fields is V gene, D gene, clone size, J gene, CDR3 DNA, CDR3 protein. A D gene is named only where the DNA matches it firmly. Where a row states a size, it is once, few, many or the class of an expanded clone; other rows omit it.

v_gene: TRBV30
d_gene: TRBD2
abundance: -
j_gene: TRBJ2-4
CDR3nt: TGTGCCTGCCAAACCCGGACTAGAGTGGCCAAAAACATTCAGTACTTC
CDR3aa: CACQTRTRVAKNIQYF

v_gene: TRBV4-1
d_gene: -
abundance: few
j_gene: TRBJ2-3
CDR3nt: TGCGCCAGCAGCCCTGGCGGCAGACCCGAAGGAGATACGCAGTATTTT
CDR3aa: CASSPGGRPEGDTQYF

v_gene: TRBV27
d_gene: TRBD1
abundance: -
j_gene: TRBJ2-1
CDR3nt: TGTGCCAGTTCCTATGGGACCGGGACAGGGGAATACAATGAGCAGTTCTTC
CDR3aa: CASSYGTGTGEYNEQFF

v_gene: TRBV6-5
d_gene: -
abundance: -
j_gene: TRBJ2-2
CDR3nt: TGTGCCAGCAGCCCACGGGCGAACACCGGGGAGCTGTTTTTT
CDR3aa: CASSPRANTGELFF

v_gene: TRBV6-5
d_gene: TRBD2
abundance: once
j_gene: TRBJ2-1
CDR3nt: TGTGCCAGCGGCCGATCAGGATCTCGGGGGGTTGAGCAGTTCTTC
CDR3aa: CASGRSGSRGVEQFF

v_gene: TRBV5-1
d_gene: -
abundance: -
j_gene: TRBJ1-1
CDR3nt: TGCGCCAGCAGCTTGGGACATCTGAACACTGAAGCTTTCTTT
CDR3aa: CASSLGHLNTEAFF

v_gene: TRBV21-1
d_gene: -
abundance: few
j_gene: TRBJ2-7
CDR3nt: TGTGCCAGCAGCAAGATATCCAGGGCGGCCTACGAGCAGTACTTC
CDR3aa: CASSKISRAAYEQYF

v_gene: TRBV7-9
d_gene: TRBD2
abundance: -
j_gene: TRBJ2-7
CDR3nt: TGTGCCATCGGGACTAGCGCAACCTACGAGCAGTACTTC
CDR3aa: CAIGTSATYEQYF

v_gene: TRBV9
d_gene: TRBD1
abundance: -
j_gene: TRBJ1-2
CDR3nt: TGTGCCAGCAGCGTAGCCGGGACAGGCTATGGCTACACCTTC
CDR3aa: CASSVAGTGYGYTF

v_gene: TRBV6-1
d_gene: TRBD2
abundance: -
j_gene: TRBJ2-2
CDR3nt: TGTGCCAGCAGTGTTAAGCGGGAGGCTATGGAGCTGTTTTTT
CDR3aa: CASSVKREAMELFF

v_gene: TRBV28
d_gene: -
abundance: -
j_gene: TRBJ1-4
CDR3nt: TGTGCCAGCACTTCCGATGAAAAACTGTTTTTT
CDR3aa: CASTSDEKLFF

v_gene: TRBV7-2
d_gene: TRBD2
abundance: -
j_gene: TRBJ2-2
CDR3nt: TGTGCCAGCAGCCGACAGCGGGAGGATACCGGGGAGCTGTTTTTT
CDR3aa: CASSRQREDTGELFF

v_gene: TRBV4-3
d_gene: TRBD1
abundance: once
j_gene: TRBJ1-2
CDR3nt: TGCGCCAGCAGCCAGGGAACAGGGGGCTTGGGTCTTCCTGAATTCTACGGCTACACCTTC
CDR3aa: CASSQGTGGLGLPEFYGYTF

v_gene: TRBV19
d_gene: TRBD1
abundance: -
j_gene: TRBJ1-5
CDR3nt: TGTGCCAGTAGGAGGGACAGGGTGAGCAATCAGCCCCAGCATTTT
CDR3aa: CASRRDRVSNQPQHF

v_gene: TRBV28
d_gene: -
abundance: few
j_gene: TRBJ2-7
CDR3nt: TGTGCCAGCAGCCGGCAGGGAGGACAGGATACCTCCTACGAGCAGTACTTC
CDR3aa: CASSRQGGQDTSYEQYF

v_gene: TRBV4-2
d_gene: TRBD1
abundance: -
j_gene: TRBJ2-1
CDR3nt: TGTGCCAGCAGCCAAGACACAGGGGGCAGGGGTTACACCTACAATGAGCAGTTCTTC
CDR3aa: CASSQDTGGRGYTYNEQFF

v_gene: TRBV5-1
d_gene: TRBD1
abundance: few
j_gene: TRBJ2-3
CDR3nt: TGCGCCAGCAGCTGGGGACAGTTTGAAACAGATACGCAGTATTTT
CDR3aa: CASSWGQFETDTQYF

v_gene: TRBV5-1
d_gene: -
abundance: -
j_gene: TRBJ2-1
CDR3nt: TGCGCCAGCAGCTTGGAAGGACTCAACCACAATGAGCAGTTCTTC
CDR3aa: CASSLEGLNHNEQFF